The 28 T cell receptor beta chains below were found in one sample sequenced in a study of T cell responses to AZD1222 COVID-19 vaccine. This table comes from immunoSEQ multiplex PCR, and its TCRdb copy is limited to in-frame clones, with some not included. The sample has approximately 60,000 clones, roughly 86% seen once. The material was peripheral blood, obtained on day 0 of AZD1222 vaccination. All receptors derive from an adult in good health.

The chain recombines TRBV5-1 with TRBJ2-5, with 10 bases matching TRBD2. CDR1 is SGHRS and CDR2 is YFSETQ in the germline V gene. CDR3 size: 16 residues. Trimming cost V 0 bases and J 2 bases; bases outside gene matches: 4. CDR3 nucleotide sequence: TGCGCCAGCAGCTTGGGCTTACTAGCGGGGCAAGAGACCCAGTACTTC. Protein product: CASSLGLLAGQETQYF.

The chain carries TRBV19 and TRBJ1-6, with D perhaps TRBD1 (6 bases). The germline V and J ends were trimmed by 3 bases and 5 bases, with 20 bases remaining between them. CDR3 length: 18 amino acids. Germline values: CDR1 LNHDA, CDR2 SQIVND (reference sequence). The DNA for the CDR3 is TGTGCCAGTAGTATTTCTGGACTTTTGGACAGACATAATTCACCCCTCCACTTT. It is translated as CASSISGLLDRHNSPLHF.

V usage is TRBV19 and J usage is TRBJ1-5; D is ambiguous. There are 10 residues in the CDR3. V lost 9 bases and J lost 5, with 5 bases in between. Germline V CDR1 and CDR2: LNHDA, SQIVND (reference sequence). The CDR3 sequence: CASGDQPQHF. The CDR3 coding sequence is TGTGCCAGCGGGGATCAGCCCCAGCATTTT.

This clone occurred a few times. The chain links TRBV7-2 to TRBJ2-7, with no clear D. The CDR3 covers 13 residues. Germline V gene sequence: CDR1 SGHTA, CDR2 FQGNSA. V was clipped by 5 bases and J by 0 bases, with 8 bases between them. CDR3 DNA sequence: TGTGCCAGCAGCCAAAGGAGCTCCTACGAGCAGTACTTC. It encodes CASSQRSSYEQYF.

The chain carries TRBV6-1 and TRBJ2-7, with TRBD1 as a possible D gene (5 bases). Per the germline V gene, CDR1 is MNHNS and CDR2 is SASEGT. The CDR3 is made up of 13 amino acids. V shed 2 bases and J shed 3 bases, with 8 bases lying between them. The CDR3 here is CASSELGVYEQYF. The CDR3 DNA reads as TGTGCCAGCAGTGAACTAGGGGTCTACGAGCAGTACTTC.

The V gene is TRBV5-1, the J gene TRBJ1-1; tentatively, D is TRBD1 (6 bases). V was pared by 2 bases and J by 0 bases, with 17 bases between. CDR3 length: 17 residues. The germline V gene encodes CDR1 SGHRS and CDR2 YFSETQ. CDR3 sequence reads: CASSFSSGDWMNTEAFF. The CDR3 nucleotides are TGCGCCAGCAGCTTTTCTTCAGGGGATTGGATGAACACTGAAGCTTTCTTT.

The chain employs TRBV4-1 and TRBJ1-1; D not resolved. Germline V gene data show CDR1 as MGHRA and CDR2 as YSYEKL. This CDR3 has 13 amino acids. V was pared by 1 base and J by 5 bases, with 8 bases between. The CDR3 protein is CASSQGIFTEAFF. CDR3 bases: TGCGCCAGCAGCCAAGGCATTTTTACTGAAGCTTTCTTT.

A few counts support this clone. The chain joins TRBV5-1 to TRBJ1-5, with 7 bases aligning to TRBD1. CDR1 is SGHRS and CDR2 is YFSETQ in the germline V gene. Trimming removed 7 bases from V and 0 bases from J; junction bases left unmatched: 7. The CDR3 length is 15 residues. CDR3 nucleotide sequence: TGCGCCAGCTGGGACAGCGTTTATAGCAATCAGCCCCAGCATTTT. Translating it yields CASWDSVYSNQPQHF.

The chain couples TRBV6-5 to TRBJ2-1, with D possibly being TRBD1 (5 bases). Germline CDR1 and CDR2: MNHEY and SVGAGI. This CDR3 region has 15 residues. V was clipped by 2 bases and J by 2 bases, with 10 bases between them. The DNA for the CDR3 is TGTGCCAGCAGTTACGCGCAGGGCCCCTACAATGAGCAGTTCTTC. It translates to CASSYAQGPYNEQFF.

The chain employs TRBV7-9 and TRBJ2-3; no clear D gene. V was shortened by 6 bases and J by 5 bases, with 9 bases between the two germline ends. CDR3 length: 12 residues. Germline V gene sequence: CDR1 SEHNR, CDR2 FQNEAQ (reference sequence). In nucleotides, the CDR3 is TGTGCCAGCAGAGACCTTGAAGATACGCAGTATTTT. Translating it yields CASRDLEDTQYF.

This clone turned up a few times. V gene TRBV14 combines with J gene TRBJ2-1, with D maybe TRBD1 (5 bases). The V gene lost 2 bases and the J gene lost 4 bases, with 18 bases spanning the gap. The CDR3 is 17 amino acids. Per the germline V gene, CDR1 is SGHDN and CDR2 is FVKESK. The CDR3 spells CASSQKRPTAAYNEQFF. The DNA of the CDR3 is TGTGCCAGCAGCCAAAAAAGACCGACAGCCGCATACAATGAGCAGTTCTTC.

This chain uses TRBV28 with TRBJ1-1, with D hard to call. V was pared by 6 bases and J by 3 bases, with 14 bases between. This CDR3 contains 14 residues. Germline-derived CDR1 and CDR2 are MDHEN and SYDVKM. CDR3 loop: CASSTSTGDTEAFF. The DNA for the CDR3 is TGTGCCAGCAGCACCTCAACGGGTGACACTGAAGCTTTCTTT.

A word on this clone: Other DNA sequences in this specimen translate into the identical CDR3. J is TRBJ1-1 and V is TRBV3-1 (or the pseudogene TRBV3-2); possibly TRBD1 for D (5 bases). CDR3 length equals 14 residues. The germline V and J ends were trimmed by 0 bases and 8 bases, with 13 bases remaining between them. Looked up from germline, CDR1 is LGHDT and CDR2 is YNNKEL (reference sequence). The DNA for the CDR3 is TGTGCCAGCAGCCAAGATGCCGGGACGCCAGAAGCTTTCTTT. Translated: CASSQDAGTPEAFF.

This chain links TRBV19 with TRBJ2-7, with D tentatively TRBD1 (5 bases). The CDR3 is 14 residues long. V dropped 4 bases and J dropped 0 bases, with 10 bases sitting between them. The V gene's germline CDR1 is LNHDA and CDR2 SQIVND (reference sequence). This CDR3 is CASSTQGSSYEQYF. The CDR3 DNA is TGTGCCAGTAGTACTCAGGGCAGCTCCTACGAGCAGTACTTC. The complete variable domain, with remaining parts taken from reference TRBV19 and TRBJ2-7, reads DGGITQSPKYLFRKEGQNVTLSCEQNLNHDAMYWYRQDPGQGLRLIYYSQIVNDFQKGDIAEGYSVSREKKESFPLTVTSAQKNPTAFYLCASSTQGSSYEQYFGPGTRLTVT.

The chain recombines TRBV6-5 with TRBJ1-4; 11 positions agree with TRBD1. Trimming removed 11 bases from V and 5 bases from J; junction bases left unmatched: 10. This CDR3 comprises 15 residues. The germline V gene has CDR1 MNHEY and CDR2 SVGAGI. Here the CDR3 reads CACAGTGGGNEKLFF. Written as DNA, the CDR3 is TGTGCCTGCGCCGGGACAGGGGGAGGGAATGAAAAACTGTTTTTT.

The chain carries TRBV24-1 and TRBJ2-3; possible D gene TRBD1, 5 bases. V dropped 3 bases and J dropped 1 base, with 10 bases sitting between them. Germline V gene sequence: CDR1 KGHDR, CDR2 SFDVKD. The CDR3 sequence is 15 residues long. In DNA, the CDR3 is TGTGCCACCAGTGATAGGGGCTTACGCACAGATACGCAGTATTTT. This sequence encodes CATSDRGLRTDTQYF.

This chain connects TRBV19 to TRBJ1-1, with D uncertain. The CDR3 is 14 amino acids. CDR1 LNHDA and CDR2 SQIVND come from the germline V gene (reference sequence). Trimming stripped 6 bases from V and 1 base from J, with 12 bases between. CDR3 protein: CASRRTRRNTEAFF. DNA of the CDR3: TGTGCCAGTAGACGGACGAGGAGGAACACTGAAGCTTTCTTT.

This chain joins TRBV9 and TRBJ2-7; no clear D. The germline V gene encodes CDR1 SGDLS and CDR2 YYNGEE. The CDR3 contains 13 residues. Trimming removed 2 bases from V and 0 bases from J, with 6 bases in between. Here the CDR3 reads CASSVGSSYEQYF. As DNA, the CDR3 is TGTGCCAGCAGCGTTGGCAGCTCCTACGAGCAGTACTTC.

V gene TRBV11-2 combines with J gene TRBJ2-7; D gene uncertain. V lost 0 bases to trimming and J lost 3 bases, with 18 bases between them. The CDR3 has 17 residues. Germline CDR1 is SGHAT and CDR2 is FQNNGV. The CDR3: CASSLDIGASGRYEQYF. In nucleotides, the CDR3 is TGTGCCAGCAGCTTAGATATTGGCGCCTCGGGTCGCTACGAGCAGTACTTC.

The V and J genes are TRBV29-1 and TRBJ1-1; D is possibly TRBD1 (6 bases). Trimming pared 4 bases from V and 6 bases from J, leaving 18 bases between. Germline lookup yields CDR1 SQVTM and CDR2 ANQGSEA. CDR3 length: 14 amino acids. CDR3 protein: CSVVGVQGSAEAFF. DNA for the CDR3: TGCAGCGTTGTGGGGGTGCAGGGGAGCGCTGAAGCTTTCTTT.

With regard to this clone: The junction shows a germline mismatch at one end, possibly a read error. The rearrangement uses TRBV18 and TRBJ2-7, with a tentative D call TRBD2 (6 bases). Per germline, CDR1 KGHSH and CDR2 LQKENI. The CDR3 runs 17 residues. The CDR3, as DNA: TGTGCCAGCTCACCAGGCGTCCGGGACTCACGATCCTATGAGCAGTACTTC. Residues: CASSPGVRDSRSYEQYF.

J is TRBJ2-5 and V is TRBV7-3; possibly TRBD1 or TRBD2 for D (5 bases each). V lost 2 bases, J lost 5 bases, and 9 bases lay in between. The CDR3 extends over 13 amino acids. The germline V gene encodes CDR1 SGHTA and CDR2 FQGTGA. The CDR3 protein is CASSLGGGETQYF. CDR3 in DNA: TGTGCCAGCAGCTTAGGGGGTGGCGAGACCCAGTACTTC.

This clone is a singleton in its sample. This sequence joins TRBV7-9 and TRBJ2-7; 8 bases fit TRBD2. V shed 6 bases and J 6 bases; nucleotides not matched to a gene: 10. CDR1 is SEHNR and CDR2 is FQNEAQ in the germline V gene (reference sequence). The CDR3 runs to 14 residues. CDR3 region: CASSEAGGFGEQYF. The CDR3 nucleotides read TGTGCCAGCAGTGAGGCGGGAGGCTTTGGCGAGCAGTACTTC.

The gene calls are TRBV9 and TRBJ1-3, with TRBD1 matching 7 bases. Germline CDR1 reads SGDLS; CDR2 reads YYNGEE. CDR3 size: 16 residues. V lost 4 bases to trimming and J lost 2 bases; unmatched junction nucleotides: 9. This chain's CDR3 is CASSTRTGATGNTIYF. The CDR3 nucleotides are TGTGCCAGCAGCACACGAACAGGGGCCACTGGAAACACCATATATTTT.

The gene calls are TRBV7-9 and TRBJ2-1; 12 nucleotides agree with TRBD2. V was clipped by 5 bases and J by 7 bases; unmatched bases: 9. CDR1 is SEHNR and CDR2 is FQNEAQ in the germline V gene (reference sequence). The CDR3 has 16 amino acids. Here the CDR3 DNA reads TGTGCCAGCAGCCCCTCACTAGCGGGAGGTGGTAATGAGCAGTTCTTC. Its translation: CASSPSLAGGGNEQFF.

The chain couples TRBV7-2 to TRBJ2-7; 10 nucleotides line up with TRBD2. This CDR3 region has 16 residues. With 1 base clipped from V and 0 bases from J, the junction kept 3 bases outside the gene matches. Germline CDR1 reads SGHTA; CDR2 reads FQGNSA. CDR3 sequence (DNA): TGTGCCAGCAGCTTAGGAGGACTAGCGGACTCCTACGAGCAGTACTTC. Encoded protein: CASSLGGLADSYEQYF.

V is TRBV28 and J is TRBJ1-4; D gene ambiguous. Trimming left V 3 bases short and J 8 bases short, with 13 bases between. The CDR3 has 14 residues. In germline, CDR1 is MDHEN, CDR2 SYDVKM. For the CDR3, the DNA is TGTGCCAGCAGTTTCGCGGCCGCCGGGGAAAAACTGTTTTTT. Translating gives CASSFAAAGEKLFF.

The DNA of the CDR3 is TGTGCCACCGCAGGGAGCTCTGGAAACACCATATATTTT. It translates to CATAGSSGNTIYF. The chain uses TRBV27 and TRBJ1-3, with D possibly being TRBD1 (5 bases). Germline CDR1 reads MNHEY; CDR2 reads SMNVEV (reference sequence). CDR3 length: 13 residues. V lost 10 bases, J lost 0 bases, and 10 bases lay in between.